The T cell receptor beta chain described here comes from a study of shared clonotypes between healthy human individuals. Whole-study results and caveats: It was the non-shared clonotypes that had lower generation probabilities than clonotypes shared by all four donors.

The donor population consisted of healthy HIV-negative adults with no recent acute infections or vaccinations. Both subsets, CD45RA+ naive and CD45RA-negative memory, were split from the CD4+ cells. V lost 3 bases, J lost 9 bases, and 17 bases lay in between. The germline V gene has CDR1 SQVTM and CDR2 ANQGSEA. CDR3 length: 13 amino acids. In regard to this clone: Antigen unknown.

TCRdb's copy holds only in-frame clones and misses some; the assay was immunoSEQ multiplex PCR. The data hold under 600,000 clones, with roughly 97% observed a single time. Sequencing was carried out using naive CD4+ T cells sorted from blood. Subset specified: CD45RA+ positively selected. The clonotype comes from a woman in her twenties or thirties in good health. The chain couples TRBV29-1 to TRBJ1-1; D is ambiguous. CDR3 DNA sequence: TGCAGCGTTGAGTCCCCTCAACCCCTCAAAGCTTTCTTT. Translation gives CSVESPQPLKAFF.